The sequence of this TCR beta chain was determined in a study of blood T cell repertoires in COVID-19. Looking at the study overall: Samples taken during acute and convalescent COVID-19 were collected in the United States, Italy and Spain. The analysed material was cDNA or gDNA that came from T cells, B-cell-depleted T cells, or PBMCs.

This CDR3 region has 17 residues. V dropped 1 base and J dropped 3; count of bases not matched to a gene: 10. Per germline, CDR1 MNHEY and CDR2 SVGEGT. Assay: immunoSEQ multiplex PCR; the TCRdb copy retains only in-frame clones and omits some. This repertoire shows some 85,000 clones, around 80% found once; its top ten account for roughly 45%. The clonotype comes from a human donor in a cohort sampled during active COVID-19. The chain combines TRBV6-2 or TRBV6-3 with TRBJ2-7; 9 bases align to TRBD2. Material for sequencing was peripheral blood. The CDR3 sequence: CASSYWGSGRWDYEQYF. In nucleotides, the CDR3 is TGTGCCAGCAGTTACTGGGGTAGCGGGAGATGGGACTACGAGCAGTACTTC.